These T cell receptor beta chains were read from a single sample in a study of PD-1 blockade in classical Hodgkin lymphoma. Assay: immunoSEQ multiplex PCR; the TCRdb copy retains only in-frame clones and omits some. The data hold 25,000 to 30,000 clones, with roughly four fifths observed a single time. The sequencing used peripheral blood mononuclear cells (PBMCs), collected before the second cycle of nivolumab. The receptors come from a human donor with classical Hodgkin lymphoma. CDR3s include the opening cysteine and the closing phenylalanine or tryptophan. Each record gives: D gene, clone size, J gene, V gene, CDR3 length, CDR3 DNA, CDR3 protein. The D gene is left open where the match is weak. Size tells how often a clone was seen (once, few, many) or the class of an expanded clone, and some rows leave it out.

>NA|NA|TRBJ1-1|TRBV2|15
TGTGCCAGCAACGAACGAGGGGCTTCGAACACTGAAGCTTTCTTT
CASNERGASNTEAFF
>TRBD1|NA|TRBJ1-6|TRBV14|15
TGTGCCAGCAGCGTTACCGGGACAGGGACTTCACCCCTCCACTTT
CASSVTGTGTSPLHF
>NA|NA|TRBJ1-2|TRBV28|12
TGTGCCAGCAGTTTCGACTGGGCTGGCTACACCTTC
CASSFDWAGYTF
>NA|NA|TRBJ1-1|TRBV7-6|12
TGTGCCAGCAGCCTTTGGAACACTGAAGCTTTCTTT
CASSLWNTEAFF
>NA|NA|TRBJ2-7|TRBV11-2|15
TGTGCCAGCAGCTTTTTTCGGGGGGCCCCCTACGAGCAGTACTTC
CASSFFRGAPYEQYF
>NA|NA|TRBJ1-4|TRBV2|13
TGTGCCATGCAGGGTGGGACTAATGAAAAACTGTTTTTT
CAMQGGTNEKLFF
>NA|NA|TRBJ2-7|TRBV4-1|14
TGCGCCAGCAGCCAACCAGGCCCTACGGGCGAGCAGTACTTC
CASSQPGPTGEQYF
>TRBD1|NA|TRBJ1-2|TRBV10-3|14
TGTGCCATCAGTTTTAAGGACAGGGGACTGCTCTACACCTTC
CAISFKDRGLLYTF
>NA|NA|TRBJ1-4|TRBV6-5|13
TGTGCCAGTCAAAGGACAGTCAGCGAAAAACTGTTTTTT
CASQRTVSEKLFF
>NA|NA|TRBJ2-5|TRBV27|12
TGTGCCAGTGGGGGTCCCGCGGAGACCCAGTACTTC
CASGGPAETQYF
>NA|NA|TRBJ1-2|TRBV27|13
TGTGCCAGCAGTTTAGTTTACCGAGATGGCTACACCTTC
CASSLVYRDGYTF
>NA|NA|TRBJ2-5|TRBV28|14
TGTGCCAGCAGGGAGAGGGGGACCTGGGAGACCCAGTACTTC
CASRERGTWETQYF
>NA|NA|TRBJ2-7|TRBV27|11
TGTGCCAGCAGTTCCGAGGGGGAGCAGTACTTC
CASSSEGEQYF
>TRBD1|NA|TRBJ1-6|TRBV18|17
TGTGCCAGCTCAACAAACTTTAGACAGGGGAGCTTTTCACCCCTCCACTTT
CASSTNFRQGSFSPLHF
>NA|NA|TRBJ2-2|TRBV7-8|16
TGTGCCAGCAGCTTAGGACGCCGGAGGGGCACCGGGGAGCTGTTTTTT
CASSLGRRRGTGELFF
>NA|NA|TRBJ2-7|TRBV28|14
TGTGCCAGCAGTTTAATAGGGACTCTAGACGAGCAGTACTTC
CASSLIGTLDEQYF
>TRBD2|NA|TRBJ2-5|TRBV5-5|16
TGTGCCAGCAGCTTTCGGAGGACTAGCGGGGGGGAGACCCAGTACTTC
CASSFRRTSGGETQYF
>TRBD2|NA|TRBJ2-1|TRBV4-3|16
TGCGCCAGCAGCCAAGCTGGACTAGCGGGGTCGAATGAGCAGTTCTTC
CASSQAGLAGSNEQFF
>NA|NA|TRBJ1-3|TRBV28|14
TGTGCCAGCAGTGTGGGCCGCGGCGGAAACACCATATATTTT
CASSVGRGGNTIYF
>NA|NA|TRBJ1-1|TRBV7-9|11
TGTGCCAGCCGGAGAGGGCCTGAAGCTTTCTTT
CASRRGPEAFF
>TRBD1|few|TRBJ1-2|TRBV27|14
TGTGCCAGCAGAGACCGGGACAGGCTATATGGCTACACCTTC
CASRDRDRLYGYTF
>NA|NA|TRBJ2-5|TRBV9|15
TGTGCCAGCAGCGCGGGGGCCAGATCCCAAGAGACCCAGTACTTC
CASSAGARSQETQYF
>TRBD2|NA|TRBJ2-3|TRBV29-1|19
TGCAGCGTTGAAGATCTTTCTCCGGGGGGGCCAGTCCCGGCAGATACGCAGTATTTT
CSVEDLSPGGPVPADTQYF
>TRBD1|NA|TRBJ2-7|TRBV19|14
TGTGCCAGTAGTGCCGGGACAGGGGGCTACGAGCAGTACTTC
CASSAGTGGYEQYF
>NA|NA|TRBJ1-4|TRBV28|15
TGTGCCACAGGGGAATGGGGGGCAGGGAATGAAAAACTGTTTTTT
CATGEWGAGNEKLFF
>TRBD1|NA|TRBJ2-7|TRBV5-4|16
TGTGCCAGCAGCTTGGCCAGAACAGGGGCCCCCTACGAGCAGTACTTC
CASSLARTGAPYEQYF
>NA|NA|TRBJ2-3|TRBV9|16
TGTGCCAGCAGCCGGGGGACAGCCGTTAGCACAGATACGCAGTATTTT
CASSRGTAVSTDTQYF
>NA|NA|TRBJ2-3|TRBV12-1|17
TGTGCCAGCAGCTTTGCAGAGGTTAGCGGGGGGACAGATACGCAGTATTTT
CASSFAEVSGGTDTQYF
>TRBD1|NA|TRBJ1-2|TRBV28|14
TGTGCCAGCAGTTTCTGGACAGGGAGGAATGGCTACACCTTC
CASSFWTGRNGYTF
>NA|NA|TRBJ1-1|TRBV7-6|13
TGTGCCAGCAGCCAAGAAATGAACACTGAAGCTTTCTTT
CASSQEMNTEAFF
>NA|NA|TRBJ1-1|TRBV9|16
TGTGCCAGCAACCGATGGATGAAAGGGATGAACACTGAAGCTTTCTTT
CASNRWMKGMNTEAFF
>TRBD1|NA|TRBJ2-7|TRBV4-3|15
TGCGCCAGCAGCCAAGGGAAGGGGACAGGTTACGAGCAGTACTTC
CASSQGKGTGYEQYF
>NA|few|TRBJ1-3|TRBV18|15
TGTGCCAGCTCACCACAGGGGACGACTGGAAACACCATATATTTT
CASSPQGTTGNTIYF
>TRBD1|NA|TRBJ2-1|TRBV2|14
TGTGCCAGCAGACCGACAGGGGGCTACAATGAGCAGTTCTTC
CASRPTGGYNEQFF